Each of the 10 T cell receptor beta chains below was sequenced from the same sample in a study of OX40 agonist ivuxolimab in advanced cancers. The table came from immunoSEQ multiplex PCR; TCRdb's copy has only in-frame clones and leaves some out. This table has around 19,000 clones, around 79% appearing once. The sample consisted of CD4+ or CD8+ T cells sorted from blood, taken in a trial of the OX40 agonist ivuxolimab. The receptor source for this set is an adult with an advanced solid tumor such as melanoma, head and neck, liver or kidney cancer.

The V gene is TRBV6-6, the J gene TRBJ2-7, with 11 bases fitting TRBD2. J gave up 7 bases and V 0 bases, and 5 bases lay outside the gene matches. Germline CDR1 reads MNHNY; CDR2 reads SVGAGI (reference sequence). CDR3 size: 15 residues. CDR3 sequence reads: CASSYSVSGRGEQYF. Here the CDR3 DNA reads TGTGCCAGCAGTTACTCGGTTAGCGGGAGGGGGGAGCAGTACTTC.

The chain recombines TRBV6-1 with TRBJ1-4; 8 bases fit TRBD1. After removal of 4 bases from V and 4 bases from J, the junction contained 5 bases not matched to a gene. The CDR3 sequence is 15 residues long. Germline assignment: CDR1 MNHNS and CDR2 SASEGT. CDR3 loop: CASSGNRGGNEKLFF. The CDR3 DNA reads TGTGCCAGCAGTGGCAACAGGGGGGGTAATGAAAAACTGTTTTTT.

This clone is a singleton in its sample. The chain uses TRBV6-4 and TRBJ1-1, with TRBD1 matching 7 bases. With V trimmed by 7 bases and J by 7 bases, 12 bases remained unmatched. Germline V gene data show CDR1 as MRHNA and CDR2 as SNTAGT. This CDR3 region has 14 residues. CDR3 region: CASNSTGKGSEAFF. CDR3 DNA sequence: TGTGCCAGCAATTCGACAGGGAAAGGCAGTGAAGCTTTCTTT.

The chain uses TRBV7-2 and TRBJ2-7; no reliable D call. Looked up from germline, CDR1 is SGHTA and CDR2 is FQGNSA. The germline V and J ends were trimmed by 2 bases and 7 bases, with 12 bases remaining between them. The CDR3 has 13 residues. The CDR3: CASSLNSHGEQYF. CDR3 nucleotides: TGTGCCAGCAGCTTAAATTCCCACGGTGAGCAGTACTTC.

The chain recombines TRBV9 with TRBJ2-1, with D uncertain. Between the trimmed V and J ends, which lost 0 bases and 3 bases, there was a span of 10 bases. The CDR3 runs 15 residues. CDR1 is SGDLS, CDR2 YYNGEE, per germline. The CDR3 loop is CASSVDWRSYNEQFF. The CDR3 nucleotides are TGTGCCAGCAGCGTAGATTGGCGGAGCTACAATGAGCAGTTCTTC.

The gene calls are TRBV4-3 and TRBJ1-1; TRBD1 might be the D (5 bases). Trimming cost V 4 bases and J 0 bases, with 15 bases left between them. Germline assignment: CDR1 LGHNA and CDR2 YSLEER. The CDR3 covers 16 residues. In nucleotides, the CDR3 is TGCGCCAGCAGCCGGGGGAGATGGCAGATGAACACTGAAGCTTTCTTT. Translated: CASSRGRWQMNTEAFF.

The V and J genes are TRBV19 and TRBJ2-7; TRBD1 agrees at 7 bases. CDR1 LNHDA and CDR2 SQIVND come from the germline V gene (reference sequence). The CDR3 is made up of 19 amino acids. V trimming: 9 bases; J trimming: 7 bases; junction bases outside the gene matches: 30. For the CDR3, the DNA is TGTGCCAGCTATACCGCCCCGTCTTCAGGCTCGGGACAGAATGTGGAGCAGTACTTC. It yields the protein CASYTAPSSGSGQNVEQYF.

This chain links TRBV5-1 with TRBJ2-7; D not certain. Germline V gene sequence: CDR1 SGHRS, CDR2 YFSETQ. V dropped 8 bases and J dropped 7 bases, with 22 bases sitting between them. The CDR3 covers 14 residues. The CDR3 nucleotides are TGCGCCAGTCGTTCCCAGGTCCTGAGGCCGGAGCAGTACTTC. As protein: CASRSQVLRPEQYF.

J is TRBJ2-7 and V is TRBV9; D gene ambiguous. Germline V lookup: CDR1 SGDLS, CDR2 YYNGEE. The CDR3 spans 16 residues. The V gene lost 0 bases and the J gene lost 0 bases, with 13 bases spanning the gap. The CDR3 sequence: CASSVGSSPTSYEQYF. The CDR3 region has the DNA TGTGCCAGCAGCGTAGGGAGTTCTCCCACCTCCTACGAGCAGTACTTC.

The rearrangement joins TRBV29-1 to TRBJ2-1, with unresolved D. There are 12 residues in the CDR3. Trimming took 5 bases from V and 0 from J, leaving 5 bases between them. CDR1 and CDR2 from the germline V gene are SQVTM and ANQGSEA. The CDR3 DNA is TGCAGCGTTCTGAGCTCCTACAATGAGCAGTTCTTC. It is translated as CSVLSSYNEQFF.